The TCR beta chain under discussion was sequenced for a study of OX40 agonist ivuxolimab in advanced cancers. Background for the entire study: Ivuxolimab, which targeted the costimulatory receptor OX40 (CD134), was an agonistic, fully human IgG2 monoclonal antibody. Among the roughly 52 dose-escalation patients, some 20 had hepatocellular carcinoma, 15 melanoma, 9 renal cell carcinoma and 9 head and neck cancer. Partial responses occurred in three dose-escalation patients: two with cutaneous melanoma and one with hepatocellular carcinoma. The paper covers the monotherapy dose-escalation part of the phase I ivuxolimab trial, which included N ≈ 50 patients. Intravenous ivuxolimab was administered to patients every 2 weeks at six dose levels: 0.01, 0.1, 0.3, 1.5, 3 and 10 mg/kg. Patients were allowed to have had prior anti-PD-1, anti-PD-L1 or anti-CTLA-4 therapy, and 30% to 40% of the dose-escalation patients had been treated with checkpoint inhibitors. A male proportion of 82.7% and a mean age of approximately 58 years, ranging from 23 to 79, were recorded for the dose-escalation cohort. The point of sequencing TCRbeta in the periphery was to test whether ivuxolimab changed TCR sequence diversity and drove clonal T-cell expansion.

With regard to this clone: This clone's antigen is unknown. One base away there is no much larger clone; base qualities are not given.

Patients with a history of autoimmune disease or receiving systemic immunosuppression were excluded from the trial. In every dose cohort, peripheral blood was drawn for TCR sequencing at baseline, cycle 4 day 1, and cycle 7 day 1. Samples came from an open-label, multicenter, first-in-human phase I dose-escalation trial of ivuxolimab. The trial enrolled adults with locally advanced or metastatic head and neck squamous cell, hepatocellular, melanoma or renal cell carcinoma. Before TCR sequencing, CD4+ T cells and CD8+ T cells were sorted from peripheral blood as separate populations. Genomic DNA was isolated from the sorted cells so that the TCRbeta CDR3 region could be sequenced. The immunoSEQ Assay was used to sequence the TCRbeta CDR3 regions. As stored in TCRdb, this immuneACCESS dataset retains in-frame rearrangements with V and J assigned. A fraction of the clones does not appear; measured against another copy, unresolved V genes explain less than half of the discrepancy, and the remainder lacks a known reason. A total of approximately 74,000 clones appear in this sample, approximately 80% of them only once. In total, the top ten clones hold about 5.5% of the sample.

From its cysteine to its phenylalanine, the CDR3 spans 14 amino acids. Solely the CDR3 DNA is kept, with 42 bases framed from the first base. Clipping removes 4 bases from V and 3 bases from J, with 3 as the unmatched junction base count. CDR1 and CDR2, per the germline V gene (reference sequence), are LNHDA and SQIVND. Results and caveats for the whole study, not just this receptor: At doses of 0.1 to 3.0 mg/kg, clonal expansion of both CD4+ and CD8+ blood T cells was observed from baseline to week 6. After ivuxolimab, more expanded clones were found on average in CD8+ T cells than in CD4+ T cells. Antigen specificity was not determined for the clonally expanded peripheral T cells. Low levels of normalized T-cell clonal expansion were also shown by some nonresponding patients. Partial responders in the 0.1-3.0 mg/kg groups had among the lowest normalized peripheral clonal expansion, especially among CD8+ T cells.

The source was CD4+ or CD8+ T cells sorted from blood, collected in a trial of the OX40 agonist ivuxolimab. The TCR comes from an adult with an advanced solid tumor such as melanoma, head and neck, liver or kidney cancer. Recombination joined TRBV19 with TRBJ2-3; 8 nucleotides in the junction match TRBD1. CDR3 protein: CASSKDRVTDTQYF. In nucleotides, the sequence is TGTGCCAGTAGTAAGGACAGGGTTACAGATACGCAGTATTTT.